These 25 T cell receptor beta chains were sequenced from one sample in a study of T cell responses to AZD1222 COVID-19 vaccine. Sequencing was performed with immunoSEQ multiplex PCR; in TCRdb, only in-frame clones are kept and a portion is missing. This repertoire shows about 110,000 clones, over 75% found once; its top ten account for 9.5% to 15%. Here the sequenced sample was peripheral blood, taken on day 0 of MenACWY control vaccination. The receptors come from an adult in good health.

For the CDR3, the DNA is TGTGCCTGGAGTGTACAAGAGAACACTGAAGCTTTCTTT. Translation gives CAWSVQENTEAFF. The genes are TRBV30 and TRBJ1-1; D not resolved. The CDR3 is made up of 13 amino acids. The V end lost 0 bases, the J end lost 1 base, and 6 bases lay between the germline ends. The germline V gene encodes CDR1 GTSNPN and CDR2 SVGIG (reference sequence). The full variable domain, with the rest looked up from reference TRBV30 and TRBJ1-1, is SQTIHQWPATLVQPVGSPLSLECTVEGTSNPNLYWYRQAAGRGLQLLFYSVGIGQISSEVPQNLSASRPQDRQFILSSKKLLLSDSGFYLCAWSVQENTEAFFGQGTRLTVV.

The genes are TRBV5-1 and TRBJ1-1; D unclear. The germline V gene encodes CDR1 SGHRS and CDR2 YFSETQ. The ends were cut back, 0 bases at V and 1 base at J, with 7 bases in the middle. The CDR3 runs to 14 residues. Here the CDR3 DNA reads TGCGCCAGCAGCTTGGGAGGTGGGAACACTGAAGCTTTCTTT. Translation gives CASSLGGGNTEAFF.

This clone was seen only once. This chain connects TRBV19 to TRBJ1-4; D remains unclear. The length of the CDR3 is 16 residues. Germline assignment: CDR1 LNHDA and CDR2 SQIVND (reference sequence). V dropped 8 bases and J dropped 4 bases, with 20 bases sitting between them. CDR3 sequence: CASAVWLAGLNEKLFF. The CDR3 nucleotides are TGTGCCAGTGCCGTTTGGTTAGCCGGCCTTAATGAAAAACTGTTTTTT. The variable domain in full, with the rest retrieved from reference TRBV19 and TRBJ1-4, is DGGITQSPKYLFRKEGQNVTLSCEQNLNHDAMYWYRQDPGQGLRLIYYSQIVNDFQKGDIAEGYSVSREKKESFPLTVTSAQKNPTAFYLCASAVWLAGLNEKLFFGSGTQLSVL.

This chain joins TRBV27 and TRBJ2-2, with 8 bases that match TRBD1. The CDR3 has 15 amino acids. V dropped 5 bases and J dropped 4; count of bases not matched to a gene: 6. The V gene's germline CDR1 is MNHEY and CDR2 SMNVEV (reference sequence). CDR3 nucleotide sequence: TGTGCCAGCAGTCAAAGACAGGGGAGCACCGGGGAGCTGTTTTTT. Its protein product is CASSQRQGSTGELFF.

This chain links TRBV6-2 or TRBV6-3 with TRBJ2-7; 9 nucleotides align to TRBD2. Germline V gene data show CDR1 as MNHEY and CDR2 as SVGEGT. V lost 2 bases to trimming and J lost 5 bases; unmatched junction nucleotides: 10. The CDR3 has 16 amino acids. The CDR3 DNA is TGTGCCAGCAGTTACGGGCCGGGACTAGCTAGCCACGAGCAGTACTTC. Amino acid sequence: CASSYGPGLASHEQYF.

CDR3 nucleotide sequence: TGTGCCAGCAGCCCACAGACAGGGGCAGGAGGCTACACCTTC. Its translation is CASSPQTGAGGYTF. The chain uses TRBV5-4 and TRBJ1-2; TRBD1 matches 8 bases. The CDR3 loop spans 14 amino acids. The V gene end was trimmed by 4 bases and the J gene end by 8 bases; junction bases not matched to a gene: 10. Germline CDR1 SGHNT, CDR2 YYREEE (reference sequence).

The chain recombines TRBV7-3 with TRBJ1-1, with D possibly being TRBD1 (5 bases). Germline CDR1 and CDR2: SGHTA and FQGTGA. The CDR3 consists of 12 residues. V was pared by 7 bases and J by 6 bases, with 12 bases between. The CDR3 spells CASKNRRAEAFF. Written as DNA, the CDR3 is TGTGCCAGCAAGAACAGGAGGGCTGAAGCTTTCTTT.

V is TRBV6-5 and J is TRBJ2-1, with 8 bases matching TRBD2. CDR1 is MNHEY and CDR2 is SVGAGI in the germline V gene. The CDR3 extends over 16 amino acids. J lost 6 bases, V lost 2 bases, and 9 bases had no gene match. DNA of the CDR3: TGTGCCAGCAGTTACCAGCAGGGACTAGGGACCAATGAGCAGTTCTTC. Protein product: CASSYQQGLGTNEQFF.

The rearrangement uses TRBV5-1 and TRBJ2-2; D unresolved. CDR1 is SGHRS, CDR2 YFSETQ, per germline. The CDR3 is 15 residues long. V was cut by 0 bases and J by 4 bases, with 10 bases left in between. The DNA of the CDR3 is TGCGCCAGCAGCTTGGGTGCAGCCATCACCGGGGAGCTGTTTTTT. Translation gives CASSLGAAITGELFF.

V and J are TRBV6-6 and TRBJ1-5; TRBD1 matches at 8 bases. The germline V gene has CDR1 MNHNY and CDR2 SVGAGI (reference sequence). V trimming: 5 bases; J trimming: 2 bases; junction bases outside the gene matches: 17. The CDR3 is 19 amino acids. The CDR3 is CASSPDRGRGFGGNQPQHF. For the CDR3, the DNA is TGTGCCAGCAGTCCCGACAGGGGTAGAGGATTTGGGGGCAATCAGCCCCAGCATTTT.

The V call is TRBV28, the J call TRBJ1-1, with a weak D call TRBD1 (6 bases). Germline assignment: CDR1 MDHEN and CDR2 SYDVKM. Trimming removed 5 bases at V and 4 bases at J, with 17 bases between. This CDR3 is 15 amino acids long. The CDR3 sequence is CASSVGGGLTTEAFF. CDR3 DNA: TGTGCCAGCAGTGTGGGTGGGGGCCTTACCACTGAAGCTTTCTTT.

The rearrangement uses TRBV30 and TRBJ1-3; D remains unclear. This CDR3 spans 13 amino acids. Germline CDR1 GTSNPN, CDR2 SVGIG (reference sequence). V gave up 5 bases and J gave up 2 bases, with 10 bases separating them. For the CDR3, the DNA is TGTGCCTGGGGTTCCCTCGCTGGAAACACCATATATTTT. Translated: CAWGSLAGNTIYF. Together with reference TRBV30 and TRBJ1-3, the CDR3 gives the full variable domain: SQTIHQWPATLVQPVGSPLSLECTVEGTSNPNLYWYRQAAGRGLQLLFYSVGIGQISSEVPQNLSASRPQDRQFILSSKKLLLSDSGFYLCAWGSLAGNTIYFGEGSWLTVV.

Comments on this clone: The junction shows a germline mismatch at one end, possibly a read error. This sequence joins TRBV27 and TRBJ2-7; D perhaps matches TRBD1 (5 bases). The CDR3 sequence is 9 residues long. Germline assignment: CDR1 MNHEY and CDR2 SMNVEV (reference sequence). The CDR3 reads CRAVSEQYF. The CDR3 DNA reads as TGCAGGGCCGTCTCCGAGCAGTACTTC.

This chain joins TRBV5-1 and TRBJ2-7, with 7 bases identical to TRBD2. Trimming cost V 1 base and J 2 bases; bases outside gene matches: 6. Per the germline V gene, CDR1 is SGHRS and CDR2 is YFSETQ. The CDR3 length is 15 residues. This CDR3 is CASSLSGTTTYEQYF. The CDR3 region has the DNA TGCGCCAGCAGCTTGTCCGGGACTACAACCTACGAGCAGTACTTC. The full variable domain, with the rest looked up from reference TRBV5-1 and TRBJ2-7, is KAGVTQTPRYLIKTRGQQVTLSCSPISGHRSVSWYQQTPGQGLQFLFEYFSETQRNKGNFPGRFSGRQFSNSRSEMNVSTLELGDSALYLCASSLSGTTTYEQYFGPGTRLTVT.

The chain carries TRBV3-1 (or the pseudogene TRBV3-2) and TRBJ1-4, with D unresolved. This CDR3 has 14 amino acids. From germline, CDR1 is LGHDT and CDR2 YNNKEL (reference sequence). Trimming left V 1 base short and J 7 bases short, with 10 bases between. The CDR3 protein is CASSQVGLGEKLFF. The CDR3 nucleotides are TGTGCCAGCAGCCAAGTCGGCCTCGGTGAAAAACTGTTTTTT.

V and J are TRBV18 and TRBJ2-5; tentative D call: TRBD1 (6 bases). The germline V gene encodes CDR1 KGHSH and CDR2 LQKENI. V gave up 6 bases and J gave up 5 bases, with 16 bases separating them. The CDR3 has 14 residues. This CDR3 is CASSYQGSIETQYF. The CDR3 region has the DNA TGTGCCAGCTCTTACCAGGGGTCCATTGAGACCCAGTACTTC.

This clone was counted only a few times. The V gene is TRBV5-1, the J gene TRBJ1-2, with TRBD1 matching 8 bases. The V segment lost 0 bases and the J segment 6 bases; nucleotides outside the gene matches: 4. Germline V CDR1 and CDR2: SGHRS, YFSETQ. CDR3 length equals 14 residues. CDR3 in DNA: TGCGCCAGCAGCTTGGAGGGACAGGCTGATGGCTACACCTTC. It yields the protein CASSLEGQADGYTF. Full variable domain (rest looked up from reference TRBV5-1 and TRBJ1-2): KAGVTQTPRYLIKTRGQQVTLSCSPISGHRSVSWYQQTPGQGLQFLFEYFSETQRNKGNFPGRFSGRQFSNSRSEMNVSTLELGDSALYLCASSLEGQADGYTFGSGTRLTVV.

The rearrangement uses TRBV19 and TRBJ1-5; 10 bases match TRBD1. Germline CDR1 is LNHDA and CDR2 is SQIVND (reference sequence). V lost 5 bases, J lost 6 bases, and 10 bases stayed unmatched. This CDR3 region has 16 residues. Here the CDR3 DNA reads TGTGCCAGTAGTTCATACCCGGGACAGGGGAGTCAGCCCCAGCATTTT. Protein product: CASSSYPGQGSQPQHF.

The V and J genes are TRBV28 and TRBJ1-1; D gene unclear. The CDR3 consists of 13 residues. Deletions cut 3 bases from V and 4 bases from J, with 9 bases between. Germline V gene lookup returns CDR1 MDHEN and CDR2 SYDVKM. As DNA, the CDR3 is TGTGCCAGCAGTTTCGGTGGATCCACTGAAGCTTTCTTT. Its protein is CASSFGGSTEAFF.

This rearrangement joins TRBV4-1 to TRBJ2-7; D possibly corresponds to TRBD1 (6 bases). The length of the CDR3 is 13 residues. CDR1 MGHRA and CDR2 YSYEKL come from the germline V gene. Trimming cost V 3 bases and J 4 bases, with 10 bases left between them. As DNA, the CDR3 is TGCGCCAGCAGCCAGGGGGCAAGGTACGAGCAGTACTTC. Encoded protein: CASSQGARYEQYF.

Here the CDR3 reads CASSLTGEDQPQHF. The CDR3 DNA reads TGCGCCAGCAGCCTAACAGGGGAGGATCAGCCCCAGCATTTT. The chain is built from TRBV4-1 and TRBJ1-5; 7 bases are a match to TRBD1. J lost 5 bases, V lost 4 bases, and 5 bases had no gene match. CDR1 is MGHRA, CDR2 YSYEKL, per germline. The CDR3 loop spans 14 amino acids.

V is TRBV28 and J is TRBJ2-7; D possibly corresponds to TRBD2 (6 bases). V was cut by 4 bases and J by 6 bases, with 16 bases left in between. The length of the CDR3 is 14 residues. Looked up from germline, CDR1 is MDHEN and CDR2 is SYDVKM. DNA of the CDR3: TGTGCCAGCAGTTCAAGGACTATAGAGGGCGAGCAGTACTTC. The encoded protein is CASSSRTIEGEQYF.

This clone was picked up one time. The chain links TRBV18 to TRBJ1-4; D might be TRBD1 (5 bases). Deletions cut 0 bases from V and 8 bases from J, with 10 bases between. This CDR3 is built from 14 residues. Germline CDR1 KGHSH, CDR2 LQKENI. The CDR3, as DNA: TGTGCCAGCTCACCACCGTTGGGGGTGGAAAAACTGTTTTTT. Translation gives CASSPPLGVEKLFF.

The V call is TRBV1, the J call TRBJ1-5. TRBV1 is described as a pseudogene. The CDR3 is made up of 11 amino acids. CDR3 coding DNA: TGCACCAGCCCTCGGAATCAGCCCCAGCATTTT. It translates to CTSPRNQPQHF.

CDR3 in DNA: TGTGCCAGCAGTCTCGTGGGCAGCCATCAGCCCCAGCATTTT. Translation gives CASSLVGSHQPQHF. The chain is built from TRBV28 and TRBJ1-5; D gene uncertain. CDR1 MDHEN and CDR2 SYDVKM come from the germline V gene. The CDR3 contains 14 residues. With 5 bases removed from V and 5 bases from J, the gap between germline ends came to 13 bases.